This T cell receptor (beta chain) was profiled in a study of blood T cell repertoires in COVID-19. Germline values: CDR1 LNHNV, CDR2 YYDKDF (reference sequence). Unmatched junction bases numbered 7, after V lost 1 base and J lost 7 bases. The CDR3 is made up of 16 amino acids. Data came from immunoSEQ multiplex PCR; TCRdb stores just in-frame clones and leaves some out. This table has tens of thousands of clones, approximately 80% appearing once. This TCR was recovered from a human donor in a cohort sampled during active COVID-19. The chain is built from TRBV15 and TRBJ1-2; 12 nucleotides match TRBD1. The source material was peripheral blood. CDR3 nucleotide sequence: TGTGCCACCAGCAGAGCCGGGACAGGGGGCAGGAGTGGCTACACCTTC. The encoded protein is CATSRAGTGGRSGYTF.